A single sample gave rise to the 9 T cell receptor beta chains below, sequenced in a study of PD-1 blockade in mismatch repair-deficient tumors (dated by TCRdb to the late 2010s). The sample's time point label, decoded: peripheral blood 12 weeks after first pembrolizumab dose. The library was built by means of the immunoSEQ multiplex PCR assay. Not all clones reach the TCRdb copy of this immuneACCESS table, which keeps in-frame sequences only. Checked studies attribute under half of the gap to unresolved V genes and leave the rest unexplained. The sample includes tens of thousands of clones, with about 85% observed a single time. About 2.4% of the sample lies in the top ten. The sample was peripheral blood, taken 12 weeks after starting pembrolizumab. These receptors all come from an adult with mismatch repair-deficient cancer.

The chain combines TRBV19 with TRBJ1-1; D gene uncertain. The CDR3 is 14 amino acids. V was shortened by 3 bases and J by 4 bases, with 12 bases between the two germline ends. CDR1 LNHDA and CDR2 SQIVND come from the germline V gene (reference sequence). The CDR3 sequence: CASSIPGVSTEAFF. For the CDR3, the DNA is TGTGCCAGTAGTATTCCCGGGGTTAGCACTGAAGCTTTCTTT.

The genes are TRBV29-1 and TRBJ2-2; D is possibly TRBD1 (7 bases). The germline gives CDR1 SQVTM, CDR2 ANQGSEA. Trimming pared 6 bases from V and 4 bases from J, leaving 12 bases between. This CDR3 spans 13 amino acids. CDR3 amino acids: CSVAGQLTGELFF. Here the CDR3 DNA reads TGCAGCGTCGCGGGACAGCTCACCGGGGAGCTGTTTTTT.

This sequence joins TRBV2 and TRBJ1-1; D remains unclear. Germline assignment: CDR1 SNHLY and CDR2 FYNNEI. The length of the CDR3 is 13 residues. V was trimmed by 4 bases and J by 1 base, leaving 7 bases between them. CDR3 bases: TGTGCCAGCAGTGCCCTAGAGAACACTGAAGCTTTCTTT. Translation gives CASSALENTEAFF.

This clone was observed a single time. The V and J genes are TRBV29-1 and TRBJ2-1, with 9 nucleotides matching TRBD1. With V trimmed by 7 bases and J by 8 bases, 6 bases remained unmatched. The CDR3 spans 12 residues. Germline loops: CDR1 SQVTM, CDR2 ANQGSEA. The CDR3 sequence is CSGKGQGHEQFF. The CDR3 region has the DNA TGCAGCGGCAAGGGACAGGGTCATGAGCAGTTCTTC.

This rearrangement joins TRBV27 to TRBJ2-3, with D possibly being TRBD2 (5 bases). This CDR3 has 13 amino acids. Germline assignment: CDR1 MNHEY and CDR2 SMNVEV (reference sequence). V was clipped by 9 bases and J by 0 bases, with 10 bases between them. CDR3 nucleotides: TGTGCCAGGAGCGGAGCTAGCACAGATACGCAGTATTTT. It codes for CARSGASTDTQYF.

This rearrangement joins TRBV4-1 to TRBJ2-3; the D is unclear. The germline CDR1 and CDR2 sequences are MGHRA and YSYEKL. The CDR3 spans 14 residues. V gave up 3 bases and J gave up 2 bases, with 9 bases separating them. The CDR3 region is CASSHGKDTDTQYF. CDR3 in DNA: TGCGCCAGCAGCCATGGGAAGGACACAGATACGCAGTATTTT.

The chain combines TRBV5-6 with TRBJ1-1; 9 bases align to TRBD1. The V and J ends lost 2 bases and 9 bases, in that order; junction bases with no gene match: 11. The CDR3 sequence is 15 residues long. Germline CDR1 reads SGHDT; CDR2 reads YYEEEE. The CDR3 nucleotides read TGTGCCAGCAGCTTTGCCGGGACAGGGCTGCCGAAAGCTTTCTTT. Protein: CASSFAGTGLPKAFF.

The sample holds a few counts of this clone. The chain is built from TRBV6-4 and TRBJ1-5, with 8 bases lining up with TRBD1. V was clipped by 7 bases and J by 1 base; unmatched bases: 9. Germline V gene data show CDR1 as MRHNA and CDR2 as SNTAGT. The CDR3 extends over 16 amino acids. CDR3 loop: CASINRGVISNQPQHF. The CDR3 nucleotides read TGTGCCAGCATTAACAGGGGGGTAATCAGCAATCAGCCCCAGCATTTT.

The V call is TRBV18, the J call TRBJ2-7; D might be TRBD2 (5 bases). CDR1 is KGHSH and CDR2 is LQKENI in the germline V gene. Trimming took off 3 bases at V and 2 bases at J, with 17 bases between the two ends. CDR3 length equals 16 residues. The CDR3 DNA reads TGTGCCAGCTCACCTTTCCCTCCGAGCGGCACCTACGAGCAGTACTTC. As protein: CASSPFPPSGTYEQYF.